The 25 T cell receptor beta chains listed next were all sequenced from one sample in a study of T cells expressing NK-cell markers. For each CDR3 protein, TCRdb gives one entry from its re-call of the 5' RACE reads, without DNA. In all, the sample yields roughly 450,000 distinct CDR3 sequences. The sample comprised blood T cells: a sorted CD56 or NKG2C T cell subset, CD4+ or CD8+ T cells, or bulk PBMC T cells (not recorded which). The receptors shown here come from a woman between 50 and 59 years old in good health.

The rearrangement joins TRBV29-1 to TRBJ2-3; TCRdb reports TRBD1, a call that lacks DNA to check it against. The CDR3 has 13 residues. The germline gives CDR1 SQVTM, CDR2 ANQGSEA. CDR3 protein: CSVRGQGTDTQYF.

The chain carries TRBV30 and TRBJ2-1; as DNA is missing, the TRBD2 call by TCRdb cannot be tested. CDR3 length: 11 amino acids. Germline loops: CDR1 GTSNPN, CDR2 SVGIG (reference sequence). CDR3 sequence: CVSGRSNEQFF.

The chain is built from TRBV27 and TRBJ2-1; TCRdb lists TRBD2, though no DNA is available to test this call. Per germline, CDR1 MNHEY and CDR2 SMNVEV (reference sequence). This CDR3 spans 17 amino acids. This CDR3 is CASRVLVAGGPSGEQFF.

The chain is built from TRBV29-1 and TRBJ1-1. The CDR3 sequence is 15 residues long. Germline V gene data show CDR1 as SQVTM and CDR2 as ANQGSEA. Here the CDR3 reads CSVAEGPGGPAEAFF.

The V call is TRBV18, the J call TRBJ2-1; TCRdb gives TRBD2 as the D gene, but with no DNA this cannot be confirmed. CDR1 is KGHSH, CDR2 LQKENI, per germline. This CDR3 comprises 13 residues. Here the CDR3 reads CASSLAGEGEQFF.

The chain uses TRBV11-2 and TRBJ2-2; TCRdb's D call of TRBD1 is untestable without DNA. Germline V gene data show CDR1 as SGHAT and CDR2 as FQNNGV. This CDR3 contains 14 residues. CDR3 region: CASSSVVGTGELFF.

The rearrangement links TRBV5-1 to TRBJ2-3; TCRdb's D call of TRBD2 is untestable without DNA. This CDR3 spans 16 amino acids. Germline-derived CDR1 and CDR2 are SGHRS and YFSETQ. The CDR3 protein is CASSPGLAGGSKAQYF.

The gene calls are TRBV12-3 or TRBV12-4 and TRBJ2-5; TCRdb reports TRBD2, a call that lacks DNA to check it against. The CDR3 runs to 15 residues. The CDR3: CASSILAGGLETQYF.

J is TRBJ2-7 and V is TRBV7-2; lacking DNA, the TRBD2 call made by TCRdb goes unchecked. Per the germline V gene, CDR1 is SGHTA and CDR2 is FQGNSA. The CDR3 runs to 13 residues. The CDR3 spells CASSPSMFNEQYF. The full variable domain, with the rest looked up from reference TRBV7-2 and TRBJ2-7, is GAGVSQSPSNKVTEKGKDVELRCDPISGHTALYWYRQSLGQGLEFLIYFQGNSAPDKSGLPSDRFSAERTGGSVSTLTIQRTQQEDSAVYLCASSPSMFNEQYFGPGTRLTVT.

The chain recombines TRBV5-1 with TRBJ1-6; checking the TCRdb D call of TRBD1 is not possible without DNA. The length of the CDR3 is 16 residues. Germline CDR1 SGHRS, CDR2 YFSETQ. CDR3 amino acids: CASSSGQGARNSPLHF.

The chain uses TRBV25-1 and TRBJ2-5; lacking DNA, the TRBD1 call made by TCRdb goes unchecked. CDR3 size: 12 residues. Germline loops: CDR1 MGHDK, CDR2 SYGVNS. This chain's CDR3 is CATDDRVKTQYF.

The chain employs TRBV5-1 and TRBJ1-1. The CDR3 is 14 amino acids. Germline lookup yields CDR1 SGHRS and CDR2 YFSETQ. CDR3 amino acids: CASSIGPGATEAFF. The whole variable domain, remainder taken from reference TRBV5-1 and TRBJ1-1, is KAGVTQTPRYLIKTRGQQVTLSCSPISGHRSVSWYQQTPGQGLQFLFEYFSETQRNKGNFPGRFSGRQFSNSRSEMNVSTLELGDSALYLCASSIGPGATEAFFGQGTRLTVV.

The CDR3 loop reads CASSLGFRASGISYNEQFF. The rearrangement uses TRBV7-2 and TRBJ2-1; the D call of TRBD2 rests on TCRdb alone, since no DNA is present to check it. Germline V gives CDR1 SGHTA, CDR2 FQGNSA. The CDR3 spans 19 residues.

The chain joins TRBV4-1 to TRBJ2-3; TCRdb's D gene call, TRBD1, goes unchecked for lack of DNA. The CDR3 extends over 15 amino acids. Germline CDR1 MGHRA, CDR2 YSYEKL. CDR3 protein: CASSQPFRDPDTQYF.

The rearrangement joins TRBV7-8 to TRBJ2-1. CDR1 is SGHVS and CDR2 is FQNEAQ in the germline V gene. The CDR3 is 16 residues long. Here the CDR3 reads CASSLESAGSYNEQFF.

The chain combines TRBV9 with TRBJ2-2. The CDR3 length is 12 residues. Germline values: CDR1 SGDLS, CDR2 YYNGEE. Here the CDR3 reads CASSDRTGELFF.

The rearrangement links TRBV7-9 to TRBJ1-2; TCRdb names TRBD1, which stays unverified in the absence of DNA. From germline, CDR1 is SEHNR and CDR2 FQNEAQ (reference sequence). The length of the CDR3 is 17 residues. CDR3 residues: CASSPQRTGQGANGYTF. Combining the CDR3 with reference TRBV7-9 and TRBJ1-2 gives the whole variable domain DTGVSQNPRHKITKRGQNVTFRCDPISEHNRLYWYRQTLGQGPEFLTYFQNEAQLEKSRLLSDRFSAERPKGSFSTLEIQRTEQGDSAMYLCASSPQRTGQGANGYTFGSGTRLTVV.

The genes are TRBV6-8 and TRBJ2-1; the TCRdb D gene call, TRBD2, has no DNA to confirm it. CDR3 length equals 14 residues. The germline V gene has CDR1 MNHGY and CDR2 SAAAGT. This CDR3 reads CARGTSGPYNEQFF.

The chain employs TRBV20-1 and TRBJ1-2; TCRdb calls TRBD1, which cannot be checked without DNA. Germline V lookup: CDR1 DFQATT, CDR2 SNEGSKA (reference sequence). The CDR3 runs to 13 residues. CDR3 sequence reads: CSVRTGEGYGYTF.

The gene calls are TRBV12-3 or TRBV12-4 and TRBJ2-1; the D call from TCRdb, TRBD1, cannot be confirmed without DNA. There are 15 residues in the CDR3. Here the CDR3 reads CASSFKGQGIHEQFF.

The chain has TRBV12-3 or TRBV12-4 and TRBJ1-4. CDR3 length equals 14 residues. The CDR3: CASSIDSRREKLFF.

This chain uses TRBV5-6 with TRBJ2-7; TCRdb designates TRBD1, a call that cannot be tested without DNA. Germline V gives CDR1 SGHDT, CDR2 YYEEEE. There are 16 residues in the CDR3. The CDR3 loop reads CATSSRSWDSPYEQYF.

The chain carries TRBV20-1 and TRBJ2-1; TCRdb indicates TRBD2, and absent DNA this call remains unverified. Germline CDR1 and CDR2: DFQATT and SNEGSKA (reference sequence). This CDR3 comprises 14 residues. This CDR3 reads CSARDGYSVKGQFF.

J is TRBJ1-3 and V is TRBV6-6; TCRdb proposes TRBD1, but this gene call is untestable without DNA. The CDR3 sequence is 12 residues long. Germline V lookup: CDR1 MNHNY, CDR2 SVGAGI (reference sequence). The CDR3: CASSSPGGTIYF.

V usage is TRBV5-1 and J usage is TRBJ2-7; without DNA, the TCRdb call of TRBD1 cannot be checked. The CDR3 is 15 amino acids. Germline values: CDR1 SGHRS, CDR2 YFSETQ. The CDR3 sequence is CASSLVKGAPGEQYF.